This T cell receptor (beta chain) is drawn from a study of T cells expressing NK-cell markers. About the research overall: TCR beta repertoires came from sorted CD3+CD56+NKG2C+, CD3+CD56+NKG2C- and CD3+CD56-NKG2C+ T cells.

The CDR3 loop spans 15 amino acids. Germline V gene data show CDR1 as SGHRS and CDR2 as YFSETQ. TCRdb derives one entry per CDR3 protein from the 5' RACE reads, leaving out DNA. Its table records 300,000 to 500,000 distinct CDR3 sequences. The chain has TRBV5-1 and TRBJ2-1; TCRdb lists TRBD1, though no DNA is available to test this call. The origin of this receptor is a woman in her 50s in good health. The source material was blood T cells: a sorted CD56 or NKG2C T cell subset, CD4+ or CD8+ T cells, or bulk PBMC T cells (not recorded which). CDR3 region: CASSLDRGHYNEQFF.